One sample yielded the 28 T cell receptor beta chains listed below, sequenced in a study of T cells expressing NK-cell markers. TCRdb reanalyzed the 5' RACE reads and collapses them to one entry per CDR3 protein, without DNA. Found here are 350,000 to 500,000 distinct CDR3 sequences; the top ten clones hold 7.3%. The specimen was blood T cells: a sorted CD56 or NKG2C T cell subset, CD4+ or CD8+ T cells, or bulk PBMC T cells (not recorded which). Every receptor here comes from a woman aged 18-70 years in good health.

The rearrangement joins TRBV4-3 to TRBJ2-1; TCRdb returns TRBD2, unconfirmable since there is no DNA. CDR1 is LGHNA and CDR2 is YSLEER in the germline V gene. This CDR3 comprises 17 residues. The CDR3 is CASSQDYATGTSALQFF.

The chain links TRBV20-1 to TRBJ2-5; TCRdb's D gene call, TRBD1, goes unchecked for lack of DNA. The CDR3 has 14 amino acids. Germline loops: CDR1 DFQATT, CDR2 SNEGSKA (reference sequence). CDR3 in amino acids: CSARNPGGEETQYF.

The V and J genes are TRBV28 and TRBJ2-1; the D call of TRBD1 rests on TCRdb alone, since no DNA is present to check it. The germline CDR1 and CDR2 sequences are MDHEN and SYDVKM. The CDR3 loop spans 14 amino acids. CDR3 region: CASSLTREYNEQFF.

The rearrangement uses TRBV20-1 and TRBJ1-4; TCRdb names TRBD1, which stays unverified in the absence of DNA. The CDR3 consists of 13 residues. The germline CDR1 and CDR2 sequences are DFQATT and SNEGSKA (reference sequence). CDR3 residues: CSAPRGRGEKLFF.

The chain combines TRBV29-1 with TRBJ2-1; checking the TCRdb D call of TRBD2 is not possible without DNA. Germline assignment: CDR1 SQVTM and CDR2 ANQGSEA. There are 17 residues in the CDR3. CDR3 residues: CSVGGDFRTPLGNEQFF.

The chain links TRBV30 to TRBJ1-1; lacking DNA, the TRBD1 call made by TCRdb goes unchecked. Germline V gene sequence: CDR1 GTSNPN, CDR2 SVGIG (reference sequence). This CDR3 region has 14 residues. This CDR3 reads CAWSVGQGATEAFF.

The chain carries TRBV7-9 and TRBJ2-5; TCRdb designates TRBD1, a call that cannot be tested without DNA. Germline CDR1 and CDR2: SEHNR and FQNEAQ (reference sequence). The CDR3 runs 17 residues. The CDR3 sequence: CASSSMDRGGLQETQYF.

The rearrangement joins TRBV5-1 to TRBJ2-2; the TRBD1 assignment by TCRdb is unverifiable without DNA. The CDR3 is 15 residues long. CDR1 and CDR2 from the germline V gene are SGHRS and YFSETQ. The CDR3 sequence: CASSPRTGDTGELFF.

The chain employs TRBV12-3 or TRBV12-4 and TRBJ2-1; there is no DNA to check the TCRdb D call of TRBD1. The CDR3 loop spans 15 amino acids. The CDR3 loop reads CASRGGRSSYNEQFF.

The rearrangement joins TRBV5-4 to TRBJ2-3; the D gene TCRdb calls, TRBD2, cannot be checked with no DNA. The V gene's germline CDR1 is SGHNT and CDR2 YYREEE (reference sequence). This CDR3 region has 17 residues. CDR3 region: CASSLGARKTSTDTQYF.

The chain joins TRBV4-1 to TRBJ2-5. The CDR3 totals 14 residues. The germline V gene encodes CDR1 MGHRA and CDR2 YSYEKL. The CDR3 sequence: CASSQESRQETQYF.

The chain links TRBV24-1 to TRBJ2-5; TCRdb lists TRBD1, though no DNA is available to test this call. This CDR3 is 17 amino acids long. From germline, CDR1 is KGHDR and CDR2 SFDVKD. This chain's CDR3 is CATSAGMGGRGQETQYF.

The chain couples TRBV7-9 to TRBJ2-5. Germline assignment: CDR1 SEHNR and CDR2 FQNEAQ (reference sequence). The CDR3 covers 13 residues. CDR3 amino acids: CASTSGVKETQYF.

The chain carries TRBV18 and TRBJ2-2. Per the germline V gene, CDR1 is KGHSH and CDR2 is LQKENI. CDR3 length: 15 residues. The CDR3 spells CASSPRRPNTGELFF.

The chain links TRBV28 to TRBJ2-7; lacking DNA, the TRBD1 call made by TCRdb goes unchecked. CDR1 is MDHEN, CDR2 SYDVKM, per germline. CDR3 length equals 14 residues. CDR3 loop: CASRRPGQLGEQYF.

CDR3 residues: CATSRDPGTYNEQFF. V usage is TRBV15 and J usage is TRBJ2-1; lacking DNA, the TRBD1 call made by TCRdb goes unchecked. This CDR3 spans 15 amino acids. The germline gives CDR1 LNHNV, CDR2 YYDKDF (reference sequence).

The V and J genes are TRBV25-1 and TRBJ2-3; lacking DNA, the TRBD2 call made by TCRdb goes unchecked. From germline, CDR1 is MGHDK and CDR2 SYGVNS. The CDR3 contains 13 residues. CDR3 protein: CASSRREPNTQYF. The full variable domain, completed using reference TRBV25-1 and TRBJ2-3, is EADIYQTPRYLVIGTGKKITLECSQTMGHDKMYWYQQDPGMELHLIHYSYGVNSTEKGDLSSESTVSRIRTEHFPLTLESARPSHTSQYLCASSRREPNTQYFGPGTRLTVL.

V is TRBV20-1 and J is TRBJ2-2; TCRdb names TRBD1, which stays unverified in the absence of DNA. The germline V gene encodes CDR1 DFQATT and CDR2 SNEGSKA (reference sequence). The CDR3 is 13 amino acids. CDR3 sequence reads: CSATGEHTGELFF.

The chain links TRBV5-1 to TRBJ2-2; the TCRdb call, TRBD2, lacks DNA for checking. Germline V gives CDR1 SGHRS, CDR2 YFSETQ. The CDR3 totals 13 residues. The CDR3: CASGLAGIGELFF.

The CDR3 spells CASSSRQGVQPQHF. The genes are TRBV12-3 or TRBV12-4 and TRBJ1-5; TCRdb calls TRBD1, which cannot be checked without DNA. This CDR3 has 14 residues.

V is TRBV30 and J is TRBJ2-1; TCRdb reports TRBD1, a call that lacks DNA to check it against. The CDR3 totals 15 residues. Per germline, CDR1 GTSNPN and CDR2 SVGIG (reference sequence). CDR3 region: CAWSVGQGGNNEQFF.

The chain combines TRBV6-2 or TRBV6-3 with TRBJ2-7; no DNA is available, so the TRBD2 call from TCRdb remains unchecked. The V gene's germline CDR1 is MNHEY and CDR2 SVGEGT. CDR3 size: 17 residues. This CDR3 reads CASSSPRDFSAYYEQYF.

The V and J genes are TRBV5-1 and TRBJ2-2; TCRdb gives TRBD2 as the D gene, but with no DNA this cannot be confirmed. The length of the CDR3 is 15 residues. Germline V gene sequence: CDR1 SGHRS, CDR2 YFSETQ. The CDR3 here is CASSLGTRPLGELFF.

The chain combines TRBV29-1 with TRBJ2-5; TCRdb proposes TRBD1, but this gene call is untestable without DNA. CDR3 length: 14 amino acids. CDR1 is SQVTM and CDR2 is ANQGSEA in the germline V gene. CDR3 loop: CSVEKRDSQETQYF.

This rearrangement joins TRBV6-1 to TRBJ2-4; TCRdb gives TRBD1 as the D gene, but with no DNA this cannot be confirmed. The CDR3 length is 18 residues. CDR1 and CDR2 from the germline V gene are MNHNS and SASEGT. The CDR3 sequence: CASSLKRTGQPAKNIQYF.

The V call is TRBV9, the J call TRBJ2-1; the D gene TCRdb calls, TRBD2, cannot be checked with no DNA. The CDR3 runs to 13 residues. Looked up from germline, CDR1 is SGDLS and CDR2 is YYNGEE. The CDR3 region is CASSWSGSNEQFF.

V gene TRBV7-2 combines with J gene TRBJ2-2; TCRdb returns TRBD1, unconfirmable since there is no DNA. CDR3 size: 16 residues. CDR1 is SGHTA, CDR2 FQGNSA, per germline. The CDR3 loop is CASSLGGRGYTGELFF.

The chain carries TRBV6-1 and TRBJ2-2; TCRdb's D call of TRBD2 is untestable without DNA. CDR3 size: 16 residues. CDR1 and CDR2 from the germline V gene are MNHNS and SASEGT. This chain's CDR3 is CASSLRDSLFPGELFF.